A selection of T cell receptor beta chains follows, all from one sample in a study of T cell repertoires in cytomegalovirus infection. From the reads, TCRdb called clonotypes with MiXCR, one entry per CDR3 protein. The data contain about 260,000 distinct CDR3 sequences, over 8% of them seen just once; the ten biggest clones take up about 15%. The sample consisted of PBMCs. All receptors come from a human donor in good health (CMV status not recorded). Some clones in this sample may be carry-over from other donors' samples. Each CDR3 is given with its conserved first and last residue. The order of the fields is clone size, D gene, V gene, J gene, CDR3 DNA, CDR3 protein. The D gene is left open where the match is weak. Size is omitted from some rows. Given values are once, few, many or a class for expanded clones.

many,.,TRBV7-6,TRBJ1-1,TGTGCCAGCAGCTCCCAAGCGGGGAACACTGAAGCTTTCTTT,CASSSQAGNTEAFF
many,.,TRBV7-9,TRBJ1-1,TGTGCCAGCAGCTCCAGGGGCGGAGAAGCTTTCTTT,CASSSRGGEAFF
.,.,TRBV11-2,TRBJ2-7,TGTGCCAGCAGCTTTAACCCGTCGGCCTACGAGCAGTACTTC,CASSFNPSAYEQYF
many,.,TRBV11-2,TRBJ2-7,TGTGCCAGCAGCGACAGGACAGTAATCTACGAGCAGTACTTC,CASSDRTVIYEQYF
many,.,TRBV14,TRBJ1-2,TGTGCCAGCAGCCAAGATTCGGGGGCATACTATGGCTACACCTTC,CASSQDSGAYYGYTF
many,TRBD1,TRBV28,TRBJ1-1,TGTGCCAGCAGTTTAGGGGGGACAGGGCAGCGTGAAGCTTTCTTT,CASSLGGTGQREAFF
many,.,TRBV5-6,TRBJ1-2,TGTGCCAGCAGCTCCCTCGGGGGGGGCGGAATAGTAGCCGATGGCTACACCTTC,CASSSLGGGGIVADGYTF
many,TRBD2,TRBV24-1,TRBJ2-1,TGTGCCACCAGTGACGGGACTAGCGGCTACTCCTACAATGAGCAGTTCTTC,CATSDGTSGYSYNEQFF
many,.,TRBV23-1,TRBJ1-3,TGCGCCAGCAGTCAATACAGTGGAGACTCTGGAAACACCATATATTTT,CASSQYSGDSGNTIYF
many,.,TRBV15,TRBJ2-7,TGTGCCACCAGCCCGTCCGTTTGGGACGAGCAGTACTTC,CATSPSVWDEQYF
.,TRBD2,TRBV7-8,TRBJ2-5,TGTGCCAGCGGTCCCGCGGGAGGTCAAGAGACCCAGTACTTC,CASGPAGGQETQYF
many,.,TRBV7-2,TRBJ2-3,TGTGCCAGCAGCCAGGCAGGGATTAGCACAGATACGCAGTATTTT,CASSQAGISTDTQYF
many,TRBD2,TRBV5-5,TRBJ2-7,TGTGCCAGCAGCTTGGCTAGCGGGGTGCAGGCCTACGAGCAGTACTTC,CASSLASGVQAYEQYF
many,.,TRBV29-1,TRBJ1-1,TGCAGCGTCAGCCGGGGAATGAACACTGAAGCTTTCTTT,CSVSRGMNTEAFF
many,.,TRBV7-2,TRBJ1-5,TGTGCCAGCAGCTTAGCTCTCGGGGGCAATCAGCCCCAGCATTTT,CASSLALGGNQPQHF
many,.,TRBV20-1,TRBJ2-3,TGCAGTGCTAGAGGACTAGTTTGGTCAGATACGCAGTATTTT,CSARGLVWSDTQYF
many,TRBD2,TRBV6-8,TRBJ2-3,TGTGCCAGCAGACCAGGACTAGCGGGGGGGCCCGGCACAGATACGCAGTATTTT,CASRPGLAGGPGTDTQYF
many,.,TRBV7-2,TRBJ1-3,TGTGCCAGCAGCCCCCAGATTGCGGGAGGAAACACCATATATTTT,CASSPQIAGGNTIYF
many,.,TRBV7-8,TRBJ2-7,TGTGCCAGCAGTAGATCAGGGTCCATATACGAGCAGTACTTC,CASSRSGSIYEQYF
many,TRBD2,TRBV20-1,TRBJ2-1,TGCAGTGCTAGAGACTTTATACTAGCGAGCTCCTACAATGAGCAGTTCTTC,CSARDFILASSYNEQFF
many,.,TRBV7-6,TRBJ2-6,TGTGCCAGCAGCGTAACGAACTCGCCGGCTGGGGCCAACGTCCTGACTTTC,CASSVTNSPAGANVLTF
many,TRBD1,TRBV7-2,TRBJ1-1,TGTGCCAGCAGCTGGAGGGGGCAGGACACTGAAGCTTTCTTT,CASSWRGQDTEAFF
many,TRBD2,TRBV7-2,TRBJ2-5,TGTGCCAGCAGCTTCCAGCGGGGTGGCTGGGAGACCCAGTACTTC,CASSFQRGGWETQYF
many,TRBD1,TRBV28,TRBJ1-1,TGTGCCAGCAGCCCACGGACAGGGTCAAGGACTGAAGCTTTCTTT,CASSPRTGSRTEAFF
.,TRBD1,TRBV4-3,TRBJ1-1,TGCGCCAGCAGCCCCCAAAGCAGGGGGCTCACTGAAGCTTTCTTT,CASSPQSRGLTEAFF
.,.,TRBV29-1,TRBJ1-1,TGCAGCGTGGGACTGGGCAGAAACACTGAAGCTTTCTTT,CSVGLGRNTEAFF
.,TRBD1,TRBV18,TRBJ1-1,TGTGCCAGCTCTCCTTCGACAGGGGGAATGAGTGAAGCTTTCTTT,CASSPSTGGMSEAFF
few,.,TRBV20-1,TRBJ1-1,TGCAGTGCTAGGGGGGGGAGAAACACTGAAGCTTTCTTT,CSARGGRNTEAFF